Detailed here is one T cell receptor beta chain. What it binds is unknown. These data are taken from a study of monozygotic twins with inflammatory bowel disease. TCRdb reanalyzed the 5' RACE reads, giving one entry per CDR3 protein sequence and no DNA. This listing includes around 370,000 distinct CDR3 sequences. Study findings and constraints: Clonotype overlap with others was lower in IBD patients than in healthy twins, a difference that was greatest with disease activity.

The source of this sequence is a human donor with ulcerative colitis or Crohn's disease, or a healthy co-twin of an affected twin (not recorded which). The sequenced material came from blood.

The CDR3 is CASSPPLGLEQYF. The J gene is TRBJ2-7, the V gene TRBV14; TCRdb indicates TRBD2, and absent DNA this call remains unverified. There are 13 residues in the CDR3. CDR1 is SGHDN and CDR2 is FVKESK in the germline V gene.